A selection of T cell receptor beta chains follows, all from one sample in a study of quantifying T cell responses using KT2 cells. TCRdb processed the UMI-ligation and nested PCR reads anew with MiXCR; each CDR3 protein has one entry. The sample has approximately 57,000 distinct CDR3 sequences, around an eighth seen once. Sequencing input: PBMCs spiked with cells of the T cell clone KT2. These receptors all come from a human donor. CDR3s include the opening cysteine and the closing phenylalanine or tryptophan. The D gene is left open where the match is weak. Some rows mark clone size as missing; the rest say once, few, many or name a class of expanded clone.

v_call	j_call	clone_size	d_call	cdr3_nt	cdr3_aa
TRBV11-2	TRBJ2-1	many	-	TGTGCCAGCAGCAGAGCCGGCGGGGCCCTCAATGAGCAGTTCTTC	CASSRAGGALNEQFF
TRBV4-2	TRBJ2-3	few	TRBD2	TGTGCCAGCAGCCAAGCTATAGCGGGGGGTACGGATACGCAGTATTTT	CASSQAIAGGTDTQYF
TRBV6-2/TRBV6-3	TRBJ2-1	few	TRBD2	TGTGCCAGCAGTTATGCGGGAGCATACAATGAGCAGTTCTTC	CASSYAGAYNEQFF
TRBV7-9	TRBJ2-2	-	TRBD1	TGTGCCAGCAACCCTAGGACAGGGGATCTCGGGGAGCTGTTTTTT	CASNPRTGDLGELFF
TRBV2	TRBJ1-5	-	TRBD1	TGTGCCAGCAGGAGAGGACAGGGGTTATTTGGCAATCAGCCCCAGCATTTT	CASRRGQGLFGNQPQHF
TRBV7-9	TRBJ2-7	-	-	TGTGCCAGCTTAACAGGGAGCTCCTACGAGCAGTACTTC	CASLTGSSYEQYF
TRBV11-2	TRBJ1-3	many	-	TGTGCCAGCAGCTTATTGTCGGGGGGATCTGGAAACACCATATATTTT	CASSLLSGGSGNTIYF
TRBV9	TRBJ2-3	few	-	TGTGCCAGCAGCGACCGGAGCACAGATACGCAGTATTTT	CASSDRSTDTQYF
TRBV20-1	TRBJ1-5	few	TRBD1	TGCAGTGCTAGAGATGAGGGACAGGGATCGTGGCCCCAGCATTTT	CSARDEGQGSWPQHF
TRBV5-1	TRBJ2-1	many	TRBD1	TGCGCCAGCAGCCCGTACGGGGACAGGGAGTTAAATGAGCAGTTCTTC	CASSPYGDRELNEQFF
TRBV9	TRBJ2-3	-	-	TGTGCCAGCAGCACCTCCGGTGGCGGAGGGGGAGATACGCAGTATTTT	CASSTSGGGGGDTQYF
TRBV4-3	TRBJ2-3	many	-	TGCGCCAGCAGCCAAGACAGGTCCGGGGGCACAGATACGCAGTATTTT	CASSQDRSGGTDTQYF
TRBV2	TRBJ2-7	few	TRBD1	TGTGCCAGCAGTGAGAGGACAGGGGGCCCCTACGAGCAGTACTTC	CASSERTGGPYEQYF
TRBV6-1	TRBJ1-3	few	-	TGTGCCAGCAGTGCGGGCCGAGGGCTCTCTGGAAACACCATATATTTT	CASSAGRGLSGNTIYF
TRBV11-2	TRBJ2-3	-	TRBD1	TGTGCCAGCAGCTCACAGGCGAGGGGGACAGCAGATACGCAGTATTTT	CASSSQARGTADTQYF
TRBV4-2	TRBJ2-1	many	TRBD1	TGTGCCAGCAGCCAAGACGGACAGGGTATCTCCTATGAGCAGTTCTTC	CASSQDGQGISYEQFF
TRBV5-1	TRBJ1-1	-	-	TGCGCCAGCAGGATTGGGGAGAACACTGAAGCTTTCTTT	CASRIGENTEAFF
TRBV5-1	TRBJ2-2	few	-	TGCGCCAGCAGACGGGACGAAACCGGGGAGCTGTTTTTT	CASRRDETGELFF
TRBV7-3	TRBJ2-1	few	-	TGTGCCAGCAGCTTAAGTTCCACCTACAATGAGCAGTTCTTC	CASSLSSTYNEQFF